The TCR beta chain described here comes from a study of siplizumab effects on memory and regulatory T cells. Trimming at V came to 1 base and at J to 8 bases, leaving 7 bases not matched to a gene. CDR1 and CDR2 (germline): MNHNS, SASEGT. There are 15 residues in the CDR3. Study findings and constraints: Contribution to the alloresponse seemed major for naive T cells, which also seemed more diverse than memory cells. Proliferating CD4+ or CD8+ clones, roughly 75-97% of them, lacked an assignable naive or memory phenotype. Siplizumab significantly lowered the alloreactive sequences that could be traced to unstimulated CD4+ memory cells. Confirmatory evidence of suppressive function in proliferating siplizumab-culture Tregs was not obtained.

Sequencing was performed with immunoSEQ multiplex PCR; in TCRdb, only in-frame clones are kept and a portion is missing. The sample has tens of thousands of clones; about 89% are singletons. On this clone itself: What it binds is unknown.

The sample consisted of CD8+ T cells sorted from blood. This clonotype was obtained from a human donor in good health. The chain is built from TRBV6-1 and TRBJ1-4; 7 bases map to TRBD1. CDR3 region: CASSEGGRGGEKLFF. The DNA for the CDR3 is TGTGCCAGCAGTGAAGGCGGCAGGGGGGGAGAAAAACTGTTTTTT.